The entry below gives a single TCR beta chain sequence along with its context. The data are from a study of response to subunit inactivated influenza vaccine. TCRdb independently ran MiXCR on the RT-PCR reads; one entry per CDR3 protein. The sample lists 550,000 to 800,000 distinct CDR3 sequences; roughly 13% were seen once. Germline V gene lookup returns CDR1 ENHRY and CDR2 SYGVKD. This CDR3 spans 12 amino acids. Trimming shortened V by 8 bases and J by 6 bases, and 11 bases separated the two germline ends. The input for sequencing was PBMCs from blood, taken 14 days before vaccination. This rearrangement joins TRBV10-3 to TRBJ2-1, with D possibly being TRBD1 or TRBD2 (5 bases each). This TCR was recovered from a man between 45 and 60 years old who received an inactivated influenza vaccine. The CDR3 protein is CAIGGPGNEQFF. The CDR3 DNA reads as TGTGCCATCGGGGGACCGGGCAATGAGCAGTTCTTC.